These T cell receptor beta chains were read from a single sample in a study of shared T cell receptors in the human thymus. Generated by immunoSEQ multiplex PCR, the TCRdb table keeps only in-frame clones and is missing some. The sample holds around 730,000 clones, 80% to 90% seen once. The same data also went into a second study, on human thymus T cells.

The material sequenced was thymocytes. The receptors here all came from a girl under three years old with a congenital heart defect. Both conserved end residues are part of each CDR3. A D gene is named only where the DNA matches it firmly. The listing skips clone size in some rows; elsewhere it reads once, few, many or a size class.

CDR3 length,J gene,clone size,V gene,D gene,CDR3 DNA,CDR3 protein
16,TRBJ2-5,.,TRBV6-1,.,TGTGCCAGCAGTGAATACAGGGAGGGGATAGGAGAGACCCAGTACTTC,CASSEYREGIGETQYF
18,TRBJ2-3,.,TRBV15,TRBD2,TGTGCCACCAGCAGAGGTCGTAGCGGGGGTGAAGGCACAGATACGCAGTATTTT,CATSRGRSGGEGTDTQYF
14,TRBJ2-5,.,TRBV5-1,TRBD2,TGCGCCAGCAGCTGGCTGGGGGGAGGGAAGACCCAGTACTTC,CASSWLGGGKTQYF
14,TRBJ1-2,once,TRBV6-1,.,TGTGCCAGCAGGCCCCCAGGAGGTCAGCATGGCTACACCTTC,CASRPPGGQHGYTF
13,TRBJ1-1,.,TRBV5-1,.,TGCGCCAGCAGCAGACCCGGGACTTATGAAGCTTTCTTT,CASSRPGTYEAFF
14,TRBJ2-7,.,TRBV7-2,.,TGTGCCAGCAGCCCCACTCTAGCCAGCTACGAGCAGTACTTC,CASSPTLASYEQYF
13,TRBJ2-3,.,TRBV2,.,TGTGCCGGCCTCAGGGTCCACACAGATACGCAGTATTTT,CAGLRVHTDTQYF
16,TRBJ1-1,.,TRBV15,TRBD1,TGTGCCACCAGGGGGGGGAGGAGGGACAGGGTTACTGAAGCTTTCTTT,CATRGGRRDRVTEAFF
16,TRBJ1-6,once,TRBV7-2,.,TGTGCCAGCAGCCCCCGGAGGGCCGCTTATAATTCACCCCTCCACTTT,CASSPRRAAYNSPLHF
15,TRBJ2-7,.,TRBV19,TRBD1,TGTGCCAGTAGGATTAACTATAGGACAGGGGGCGAGCAGTACTTC,CASRINYRTGGEQYF
15,TRBJ1-2,once,TRBV5-4,.,TGTGCCAGCAGCTCCCTATCGACAGGACGCTATGGCTACACCTTC,CASSSLSTGRYGYTF
15,TRBJ2-5,.,TRBV19,.,TGTGCCAGTAGTGCCAAAAGGGAGGAGATAGAGACCCAGTACTTC,CASSAKREEIETQYF
17,TRBJ2-1,.,TRBV5-6,.,TGTGCCAGCAGCCTATTGTATATCGGGCAGGGCGGCAATGAGCAGTTCTTC,CASSLLYIGQGGNEQFF
17,TRBJ1-1,.,TRBV5-1,TRBD1,TGCGCCAGCCAAGCTGACAGGGGGCCCTTTGCTAGGCCAGAAGCTTTCTTT,CASQADRGPFARPEAFF
14,TRBJ1-4,few,TRBV6-4,.,TGTGCCAGCAGTGCTGGCACACCAATTGAAAAACTGTTTTTT,CASSAGTPIEKLFF